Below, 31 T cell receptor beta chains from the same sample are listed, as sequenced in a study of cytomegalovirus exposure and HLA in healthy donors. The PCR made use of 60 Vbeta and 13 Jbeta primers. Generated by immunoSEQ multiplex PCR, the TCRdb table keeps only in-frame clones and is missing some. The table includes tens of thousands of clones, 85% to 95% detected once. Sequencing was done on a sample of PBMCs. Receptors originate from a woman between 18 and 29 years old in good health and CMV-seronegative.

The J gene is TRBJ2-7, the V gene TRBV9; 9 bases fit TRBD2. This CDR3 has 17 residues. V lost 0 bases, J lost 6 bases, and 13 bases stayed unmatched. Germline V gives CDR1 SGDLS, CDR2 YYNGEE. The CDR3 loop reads CASSVGASGILTGEQYF. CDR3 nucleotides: TGTGCCAGCAGCGTAGGGGCTAGCGGGATTCTAACAGGCGAGCAGTACTTC. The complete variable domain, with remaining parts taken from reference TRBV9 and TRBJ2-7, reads DSGVTQTPKHLITATGQRVTLRCSPRSGDLSVYWYQQSLDQGLQFLIQYYNGEERAKGNILERFSAQQFPDLHSELNLSSLELGDSALYFCASSVGASGILTGEQYFGPGTRLTVT.

The CDR3 here is CASSFRGSGGNNEQFF. CDR3 in DNA: TGTGCCAGCAGCTTTAGGGGTAGCGGGGGTAACAATGAGCAGTTCTTC. The chain combines TRBV7-9 with TRBJ2-1, with TRBD2 matching over 9 bases. The V gene end was trimmed by 3 bases and the J gene end by 5 bases; junction bases not matched to a gene: 8. The CDR3 consists of 16 residues. From germline, CDR1 is SEHNR and CDR2 FQNEAQ (reference sequence).

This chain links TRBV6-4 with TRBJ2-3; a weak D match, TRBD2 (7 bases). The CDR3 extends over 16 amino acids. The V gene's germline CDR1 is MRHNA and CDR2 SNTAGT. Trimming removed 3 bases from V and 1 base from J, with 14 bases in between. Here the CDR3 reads CASSEGGRTGTDTQYF. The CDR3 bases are TGTGCCAGCAGTGAGGGGGGGCGGACCGGCACAGATACGCAGTATTTT.

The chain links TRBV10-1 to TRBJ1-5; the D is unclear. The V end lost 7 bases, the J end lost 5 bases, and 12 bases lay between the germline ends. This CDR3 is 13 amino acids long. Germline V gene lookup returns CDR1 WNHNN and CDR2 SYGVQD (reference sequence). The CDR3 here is CASNWYQDQPQHF. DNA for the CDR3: TGCGCCAGCAACTGGTATCAGGATCAGCCCCAGCATTTT.

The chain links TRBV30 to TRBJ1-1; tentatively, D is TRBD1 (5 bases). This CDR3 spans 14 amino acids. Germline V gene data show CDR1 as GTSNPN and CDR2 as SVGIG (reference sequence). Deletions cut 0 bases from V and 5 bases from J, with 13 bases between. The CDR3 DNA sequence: TGTGCCTGGAGTGTACGGAGGGGCTGGACTGAAGCTTTCTTT. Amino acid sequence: CAWSVRRGWTEAFF.

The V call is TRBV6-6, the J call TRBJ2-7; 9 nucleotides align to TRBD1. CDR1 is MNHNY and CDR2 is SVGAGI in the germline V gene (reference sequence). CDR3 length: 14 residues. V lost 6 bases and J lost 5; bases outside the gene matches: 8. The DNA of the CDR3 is TGTGCCAGCAGCAGGACAGGGGCCGGGGACGAGCAGTACTTC. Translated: CASSRTGAGDEQYF.

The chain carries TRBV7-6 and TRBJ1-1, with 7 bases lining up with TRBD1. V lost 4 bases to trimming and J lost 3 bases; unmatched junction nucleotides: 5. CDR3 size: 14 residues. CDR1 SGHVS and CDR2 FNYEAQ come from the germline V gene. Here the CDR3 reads CASSYPGQDTEAFF. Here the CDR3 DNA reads TGTGCCAGCAGCTATCCAGGACAGGACACTGAAGCTTTCTTT.

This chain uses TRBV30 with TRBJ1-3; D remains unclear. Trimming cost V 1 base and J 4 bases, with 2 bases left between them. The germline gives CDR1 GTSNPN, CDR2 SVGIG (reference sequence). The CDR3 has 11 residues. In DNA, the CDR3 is TGTGCCTGGAGTGCAGGAAACACCATATATTTT. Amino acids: CAWSAGNTIYF.

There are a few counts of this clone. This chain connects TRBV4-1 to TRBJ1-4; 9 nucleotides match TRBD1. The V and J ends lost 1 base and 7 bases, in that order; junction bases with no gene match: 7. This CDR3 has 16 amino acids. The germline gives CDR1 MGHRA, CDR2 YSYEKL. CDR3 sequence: CASSQGWGQGVEKLFF. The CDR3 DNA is TGCGCCAGCAGCCAAGGTTGGGGACAGGGTGTTGAAAAACTGTTTTTT.

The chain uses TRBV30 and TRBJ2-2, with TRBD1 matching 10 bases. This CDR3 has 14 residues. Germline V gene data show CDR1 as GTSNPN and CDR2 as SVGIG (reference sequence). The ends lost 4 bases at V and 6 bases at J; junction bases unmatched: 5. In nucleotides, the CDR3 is TGTGCCTGGACTGCAGGGACAGGGGCCGGGGAGCTGTTTTTT. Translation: CAWTAGTGAGELFF.

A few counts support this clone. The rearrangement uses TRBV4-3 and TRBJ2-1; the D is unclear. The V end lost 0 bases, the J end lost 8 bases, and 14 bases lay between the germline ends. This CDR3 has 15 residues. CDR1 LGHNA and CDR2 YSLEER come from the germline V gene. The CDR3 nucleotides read TGCGCCAGCAGCCAAGACTTCGCCACCGTAGATGAGCAGTTCTTC. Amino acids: CASSQDFATVDEQFF.

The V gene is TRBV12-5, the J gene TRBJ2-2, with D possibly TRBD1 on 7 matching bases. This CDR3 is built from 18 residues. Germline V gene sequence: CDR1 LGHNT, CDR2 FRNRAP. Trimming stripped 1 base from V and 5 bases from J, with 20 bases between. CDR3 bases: TGTGCTAGTGGTTTGGCCCTCTCAGCGACAGGGAGGACCGGGGAGCTGTTTTTT. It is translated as CASGLALSATGRTGELFF.

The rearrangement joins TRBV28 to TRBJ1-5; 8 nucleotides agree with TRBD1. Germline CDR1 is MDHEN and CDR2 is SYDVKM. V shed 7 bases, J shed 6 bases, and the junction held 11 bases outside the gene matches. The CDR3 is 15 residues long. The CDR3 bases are TGTGCCAGCACCCTGCAGGGGGCGCTTACTCAGCCCCAGCATTTT. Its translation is CASTLQGALTQPQHF.

CDR3 amino acids: CASSTTLANTYEQFF. CDR3 bases: TGTGCCAGTAGTACCACCCTAGCGAATACCTATGAGCAGTTCTTC. The gene calls are TRBV19 and TRBJ2-1, with a weak D call TRBD2 (6 bases). V shed 4 bases and J shed 8 bases, with 18 bases lying between them. This CDR3 spans 15 amino acids. Germline CDR1 is LNHDA and CDR2 is SQIVND (reference sequence).

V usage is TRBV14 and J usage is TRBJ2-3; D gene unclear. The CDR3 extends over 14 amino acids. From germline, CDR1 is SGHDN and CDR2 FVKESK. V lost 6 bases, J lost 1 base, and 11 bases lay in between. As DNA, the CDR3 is TGTGCCAGCAGGCGGTTGTCGGGCACAGATACGCAGTATTTT. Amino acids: CASRRLSGTDTQYF.

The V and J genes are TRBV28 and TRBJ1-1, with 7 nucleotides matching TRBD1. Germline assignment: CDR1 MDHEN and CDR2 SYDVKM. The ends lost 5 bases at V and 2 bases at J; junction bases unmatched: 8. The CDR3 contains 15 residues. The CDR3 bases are TGTGCCAGCAGTCCCCACGGGACAGAAAACACTGAAGCTTTCTTT. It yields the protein CASSPHGTENTEAFF.

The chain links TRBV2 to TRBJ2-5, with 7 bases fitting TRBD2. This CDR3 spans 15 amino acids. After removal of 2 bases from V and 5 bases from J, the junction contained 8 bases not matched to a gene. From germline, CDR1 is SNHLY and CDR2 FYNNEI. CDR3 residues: CASSELGGRYETQYF. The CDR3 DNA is TGTGCCAGCAGTGAACTTGGCGGGAGATATGAGACCCAGTACTTC.

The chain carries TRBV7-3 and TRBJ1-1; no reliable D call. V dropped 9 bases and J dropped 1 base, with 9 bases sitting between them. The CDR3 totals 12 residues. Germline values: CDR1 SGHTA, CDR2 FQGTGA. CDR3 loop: CASGQPNTEAFF. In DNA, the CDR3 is TGTGCCAGTGGGCAGCCGAACACTGAAGCTTTCTTT.

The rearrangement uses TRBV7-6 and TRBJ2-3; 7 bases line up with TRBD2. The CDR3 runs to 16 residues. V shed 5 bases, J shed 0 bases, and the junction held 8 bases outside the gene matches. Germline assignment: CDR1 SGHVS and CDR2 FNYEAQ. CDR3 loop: CASSIPSGISTDTQYF. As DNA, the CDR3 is TGTGCCAGCAGCATCCCTAGCGGAATTAGCACAGATACGCAGTATTTT. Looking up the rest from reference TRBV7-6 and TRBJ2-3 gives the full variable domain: GAGVSQSPRYKVTKRGQDVALRCDPISGHVSLYWYRQALGQGPEFLTYFNYEAQQDKSGLPNDRFSAERPEGSISTLTIQRTEQRDSAMYRCASSIPSGISTDTQYFGPGTRLTVL.

CDR3 DNA sequence: TGTGCCAGCAGCCCGACAGGGTACAGGGTCGCTGAAGCTTTCTTT. Amino acids: CASSPTGYRVAEAFF. The chain uses TRBV5-8 and TRBJ1-1, with 7 nucleotides matching TRBD1. Looked up from germline, CDR1 is SGHTS and CDR2 is YDEGEE. J was trimmed by 6 bases and V by 4 bases; bases with no gene match: 12. CDR3 length: 15 residues.

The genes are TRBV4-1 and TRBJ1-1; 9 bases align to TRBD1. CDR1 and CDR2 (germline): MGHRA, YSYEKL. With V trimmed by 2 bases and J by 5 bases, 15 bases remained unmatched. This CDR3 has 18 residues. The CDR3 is CASSQPRYTTGGRTEAFF. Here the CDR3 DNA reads TGCGCCAGCAGCCAACCTCGATATACAACAGGGGGCAGGACTGAAGCTTTCTTT.

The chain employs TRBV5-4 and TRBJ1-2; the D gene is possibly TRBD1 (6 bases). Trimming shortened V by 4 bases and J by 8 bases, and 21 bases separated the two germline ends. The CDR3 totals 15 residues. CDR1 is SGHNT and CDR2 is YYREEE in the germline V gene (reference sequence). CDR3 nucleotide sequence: TGTGCCAGCAGCCTAACAGGGCTTCCTTGGATGGGCTACACCTTC. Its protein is CASSLTGLPWMGYTF.

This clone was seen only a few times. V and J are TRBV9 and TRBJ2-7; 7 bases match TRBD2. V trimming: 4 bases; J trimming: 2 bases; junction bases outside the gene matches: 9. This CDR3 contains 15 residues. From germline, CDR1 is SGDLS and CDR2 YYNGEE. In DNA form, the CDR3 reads TGTGCCAGCAGCATCGCGGGGGAGGGCACCTACGAGCAGTACTTC. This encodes CASSIAGEGTYEQYF. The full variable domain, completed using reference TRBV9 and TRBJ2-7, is DSGVTQTPKHLITATGQRVTLRCSPRSGDLSVYWYQQSLDQGLQFLIQYYNGEERAKGNILERFSAQQFPDLHSELNLSSLELGDSALYFCASSIAGEGTYEQYFGPGTRLTVT.

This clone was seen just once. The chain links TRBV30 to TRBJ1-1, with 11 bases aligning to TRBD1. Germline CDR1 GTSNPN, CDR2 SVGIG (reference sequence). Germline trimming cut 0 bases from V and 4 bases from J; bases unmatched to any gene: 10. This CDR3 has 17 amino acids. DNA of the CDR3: TGTGCCTGGAGTGTACGGTGGGACAGGGGGGCTCGCACTGAAGCTTTCTTT. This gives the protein CAWSVRWDRGARTEAFF.

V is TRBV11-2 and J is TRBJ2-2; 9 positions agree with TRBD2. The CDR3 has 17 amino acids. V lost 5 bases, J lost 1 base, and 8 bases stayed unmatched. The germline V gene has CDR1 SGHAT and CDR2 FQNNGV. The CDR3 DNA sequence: TGTGCCAGCAGCAAAGGGGGGCGGGAGGGGAACACCGGGGAGCTGTTTTTT. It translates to CASSKGGREGNTGELFF.

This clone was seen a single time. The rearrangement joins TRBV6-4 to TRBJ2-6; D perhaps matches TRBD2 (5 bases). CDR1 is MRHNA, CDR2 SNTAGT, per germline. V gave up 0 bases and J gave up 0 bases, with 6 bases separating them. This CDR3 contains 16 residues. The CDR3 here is CASSDSSGSGANVLTF. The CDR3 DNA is TGTGCCAGCAGTGACTCGAGCGGCTCTGGGGCCAACGTCCTGACTTTC.

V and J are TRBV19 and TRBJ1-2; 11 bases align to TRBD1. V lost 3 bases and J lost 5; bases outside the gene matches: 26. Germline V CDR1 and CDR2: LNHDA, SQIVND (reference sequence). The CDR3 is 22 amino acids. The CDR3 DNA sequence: TGTGCCAGTAGTATGGCCGGGACAGGGGGGCGATCTCTCCCTATGGAGAGGTATGGCTACACCTTC. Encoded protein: CASSMAGTGGRSLPMERYGYTF.

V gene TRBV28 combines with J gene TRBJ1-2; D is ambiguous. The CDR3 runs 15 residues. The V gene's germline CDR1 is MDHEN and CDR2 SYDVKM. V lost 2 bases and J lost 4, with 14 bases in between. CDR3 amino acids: CASSLAGRGGYGYTF. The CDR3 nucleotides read TGTGCCAGCAGTTTAGCCGGTCGAGGAGGCTATGGCTACACCTTC.

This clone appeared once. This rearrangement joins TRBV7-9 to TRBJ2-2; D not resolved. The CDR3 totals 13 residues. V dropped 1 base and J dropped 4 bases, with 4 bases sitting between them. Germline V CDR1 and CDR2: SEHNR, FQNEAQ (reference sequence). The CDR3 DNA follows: TGTGCCAGCAGCTTAGTTAGCACCGGGGAGCTGTTTTTT. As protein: CASSLVSTGELFF.

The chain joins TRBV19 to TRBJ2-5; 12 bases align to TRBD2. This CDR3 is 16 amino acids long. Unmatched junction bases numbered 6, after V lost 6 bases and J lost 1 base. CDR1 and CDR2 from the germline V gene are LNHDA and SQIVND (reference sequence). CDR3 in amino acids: CASRKTSGSSQETQYF. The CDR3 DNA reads TGTGCCAGTAGGAAGACTAGCGGGAGTAGCCAAGAGACCCAGTACTTC.

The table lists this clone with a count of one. CDR3 bases: TGTGCCAGCAGCTCGACTAGCGGGAACCCCGAGCAGTACTTC. Amino acid sequence: CASSSTSGNPEQYF. The gene calls are TRBV5-4 and TRBJ2-7, with TRBD2 matching 11 bases. Germline V lookup: CDR1 SGHNT, CDR2 YYREEE (reference sequence). The junction had 5 bases not matched to a gene; V was cut back by 3 bases and J by 6 bases. The CDR3 is 14 residues long.